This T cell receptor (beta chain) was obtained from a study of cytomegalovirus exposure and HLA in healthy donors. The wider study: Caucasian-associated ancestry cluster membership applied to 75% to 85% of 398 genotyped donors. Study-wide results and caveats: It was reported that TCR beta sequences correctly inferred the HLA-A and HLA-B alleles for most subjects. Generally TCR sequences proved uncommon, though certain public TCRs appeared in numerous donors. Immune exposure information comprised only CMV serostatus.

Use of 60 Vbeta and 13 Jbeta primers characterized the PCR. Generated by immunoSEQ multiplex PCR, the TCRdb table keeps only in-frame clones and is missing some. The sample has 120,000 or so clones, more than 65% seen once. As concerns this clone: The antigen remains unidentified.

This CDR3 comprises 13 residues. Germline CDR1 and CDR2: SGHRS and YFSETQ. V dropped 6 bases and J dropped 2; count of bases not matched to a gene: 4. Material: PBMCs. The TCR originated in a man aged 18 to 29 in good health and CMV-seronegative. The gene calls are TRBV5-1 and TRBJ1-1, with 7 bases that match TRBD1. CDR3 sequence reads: CASNDRENTEAFF. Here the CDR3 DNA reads TGCGCCAGCAACGACAGGGAAAACACTGAAGCTTTCTTT.